This T cell receptor (beta chain) was recorded in a study of long-term antiretroviral therapy in people with HIV. This clone showed up just a few times. Its antigen is unidentified. Whole-study results and caveats: Post-ART, diversity grew, though it stayed under transplant donor control levels. The repertoire was dominated at all time points by clones expanded before ART. Collection of the blood, which took place between the mid-2000s and the late 2010s, possibly occurred under older ART regimens. HIV repertoires spanned tighter CDR3 length ranges than controls did.

Version v3.0 of the immunoSEQ assay was performed at survey level. Generated by immunoSEQ multiplex PCR, the TCRdb table keeps only in-frame clones and is missing some. The sample has 25,000 to 35,000 clones, over 70% seen once. The CDR3 totals 13 residues. V was shortened by 7 bases and J by 2 bases, with 8 bases between the two germline ends. The germline CDR1 and CDR2 sequences are SNHLY and FYNNEI. V is TRBV2 and J is TRBJ2-2; D ambiguous. The sequence was collected from a woman between 45 and 65 years old with HIV. The sample in question was unsorted PBMCs, obtained 3.1 years after starting antiretroviral therapy. CDR3 sequence (DNA): TGTGCCAGCACCCGACAAAACACCGGGGAGCTGTTTTTT. This encodes CASTRQNTGELFF.